The 23 T cell receptor beta chains below come from one sample, sequenced in a study of blood T cells in healthy people across ages. A sample-barcoded 5' primer and a J-beta primer mix were used in a second PCR of roughly 7 to 12 cycles. TCRdb independently ran MiXCR on the 5' RACE reads; one entry per CDR3 protein. This table holds around 780,000 distinct CDR3 sequences, approximately 60% found once. Sequenced sample: blood. Receptors originate from a man aged 40-50 years in good health.

This clonotype was seen a few times. V usage is TRBV5-1 and J usage is TRBJ1-2, with a tentative D call TRBD1 (5 bases). The CDR3 length is 14 residues. Germline assignment: CDR1 SGHRS and CDR2 YFSETQ. V lost 4 bases and J lost 0, with 10 bases in between. The CDR3 loop reads CASSKDTTNYGYTF. CDR3 bases: TGCGCCAGCAGCAAGGACACGACTAACTATGGCTACACCTTC.

The rearrangement links TRBV6-1 to TRBJ2-5; D is perhaps TRBD1 (5 bases). Germline CDR1 MNHNS, CDR2 SASEGT. The CDR3 runs to 15 residues. Deletions cut 2 bases from V and 2 bases from J, with 12 bases between. The CDR3 DNA is TGTGCCAGCAGTGAAACGGTTAGGGGTCAAGAGACCCAGTACTTC. Its translation: CASSETVRGQETQYF.

In nucleotides, the CDR3 is TGTGCCAGCAGATTGACGGGAGCTCAAGAGACCCAGTACTTC. This gives the protein CASRLTGAQETQYF. This chain joins TRBV7-6 and TRBJ2-5; tentatively, D is TRBD2 (6 bases). Trimming took 6 bases from V and 2 from J, leaving 13 bases between them. This CDR3 is built from 14 residues. Germline CDR1 and CDR2: SGHVS and FNYEAQ. Full variable domain (rest looked up from reference TRBV7-6 and TRBJ2-5): GAGVSQSPRYKVTKRGQDVALRCDPISGHVSLYWYRQALGQGPEFLTYFNYEAQQDKSGLPNDRFSAERPEGSISTLTIQRTEQRDSAMYRCASRLTGAQETQYFGPGTRLLVL.

The chain employs TRBV12-3 or TRBV12-4 and TRBJ2-5; possibly TRBD1 for D (6 bases). The CDR3 runs to 14 residues. Trimming left V 6 bases short and J 2 bases short, with 13 bases between. DNA of the CDR3: TGTGCCAGCAGGGCCGGGACAATTCAAGAGACCCAGTACTTC. Its translation: CASRAGTIQETQYF.

This clonotype has at least ten counts. The chain has TRBV6-1 and TRBJ2-5; 8 positions agree with TRBD1. This CDR3 is 14 amino acids long. J was trimmed by 5 bases and V by 5 bases; bases with no gene match: 7. The germline gives CDR1 MNHNS, CDR2 SASEGT. CDR3 amino acids: CASSLTGADETQYF. The CDR3 DNA reads as TGTGCCAGCAGTTTGACAGGGGCTGATGAGACCCAGTACTTC.

This clonotype was detected only once. This CDR3 reads CSARDHRAEPYNEQFF. CDR3 nucleotide sequence: TGCAGTGCTAGAGACCACAGGGCTGAGCCCTACAATGAGCAGTTCTTC. The rearrangement uses TRBV20-1 and TRBJ2-1, with a possible D match to TRBD1 (6 bases). The ends were cut back, 0 bases at V and 2 bases at J, with 14 bases in the middle. In germline, CDR1 is DFQATT, CDR2 SNEGSKA (reference sequence). The CDR3 is 16 amino acids.

The chain is built from TRBV25-1 and TRBJ2-3, with D maybe TRBD2 (7 bases). Germline CDR1 and CDR2: MGHDK and SYGVNS. The CDR3 extends over 14 amino acids. V lost 6 bases to trimming and J lost 6 bases, with 16 bases between them. Written as DNA, the CDR3 is TGTGCCAGCAGGGATCCGGGGGGCGGTGATACGCAGTATTTT. Translation: CASRDPGGGDTQYF.

The J gene is TRBJ2-1, the V gene TRBV7-9, with D possibly being TRBD2 (6 bases). Looked up from germline, CDR1 is SEHNR and CDR2 is FQNEAQ (reference sequence). V was trimmed by 6 bases and J by 12 bases, leaving 15 bases between them. The CDR3 is 12 residues long. CDR3: CASRLPRDTQFF. In DNA form, the CDR3 reads TGTGCCAGCAGACTGCCGCGGGATACGCAGTTCTTC.

The chain couples TRBV5-1 to TRBJ2-5; D unclear. V was clipped by 0 bases and J by 2 bases, with 14 bases between them. This CDR3 is built from 16 residues. Germline CDR1 and CDR2: SGHRS and YFSETQ. CDR3 in amino acids: CASSLANLLSQETQYF. CDR3 coding DNA: TGCGCCAGCAGCTTGGCGAACCTTCTTAGTCAAGAGACCCAGTACTTC.

The V and J genes are TRBV3-1 and TRBJ1-2; 9 nucleotides agree with TRBD1. Losses at the gene ends were 2 bases for V and 4 bases for J; bases not matched to a gene: 8. CDR1 is LGHDT and CDR2 is YNNKEL in the germline V gene (reference sequence). There are 16 residues in the CDR3. CDR3 residues: CASSQPGQGLIYGYTF. The CDR3 nucleotides read TGTGCCAGCAGCCAACCGGGACAGGGCCTTATCTATGGCTACACCTTC.

This sequence joins TRBV3-1 and TRBJ1-2; D unresolved. Trimming took 2 bases from V and 1 from J, leaving 17 bases between them. The length of the CDR3 is 17 residues. Per the germline V gene, CDR1 is LGHDT and CDR2 is YNNKEL (reference sequence). CDR3 in amino acids: CASSQLSTVTVNYGYTF. DNA for the CDR3: TGTGCCAGCAGCCAACTCTCGACCGTTACAGTTAACTATGGCTACACCTTC. Together with reference TRBV3-1 and TRBJ1-2, the CDR3 gives the full variable domain: DTAVSQTPKYLVTQMGNDKSIKCEQNLGHDTMYWYKQDSKKFLKIMFSYNNKELIINETVPNRFSPKSPDKAHLNLHINSLELGDSAVYFCASSQLSTVTVNYGYTFGSGTRLTVV.

The chain has TRBV28 and TRBJ2-7; TRBD1 agrees at 9 bases. The tail of the sequence fits TRBJ2-5 better, so the J call may be wrong. The CDR3 consists of 16 residues. Germline lookup yields CDR1 MDHEN and CDR2 SYDVKM. DNA for the CDR3: TGTGCCAGCAGTTTAGCAAACAGGGGGCCGGGTGAGACCCAGTACTTC. Protein sequence: CASSLANRGPGETQYF.

V gene TRBV2 combines with J gene TRBJ2-1; TRBD1 is a possible D gene (6 bases). The CDR3 has 16 amino acids. V was clipped by 2 bases and J by 10 bases, with 21 bases between them. The V gene's germline CDR1 is SNHLY and CDR2 FYNNEI. The CDR3 DNA reads as TGTGCCAGCAGTGAACTACCATGGTCAGGGGTGAGGGAGCAGTTCTTC. Its translation is CASSELPWSGVREQFF.

The chain combines TRBV28 with TRBJ2-5; 12 bases line up with TRBD1. Germline V CDR1 and CDR2: MDHEN, SYDVKM. V shed 5 bases, J shed 4 bases, and the junction held 8 bases outside the gene matches. The CDR3 length is 16 residues. The CDR3: CASSARGQGAGETQYF. CDR3 nucleotides: TGTGCCAGCAGTGCAAGGGGACAGGGGGCTGGAGAGACCCAGTACTTC.

The rearrangement joins TRBV9 to TRBJ2-1; D is uncertain. The CDR3 has 14 amino acids. Trimming took off 2 bases at V and 2 bases at J, with 8 bases between the two ends. Germline V gives CDR1 SGDLS, CDR2 YYNGEE. The CDR3, as DNA: TGTGCCAGCAGCGTCGGCAGAACCTACAATGAGCAGTTCTTC. It yields the protein CASSVGRTYNEQFF.

V gene TRBV28 combines with J gene TRBJ2-3; the D is unclear. Germline V gene data show CDR1 as MDHEN and CDR2 as SYDVKM. The germline V and J ends were trimmed by 2 bases and 3 bases, with 9 bases remaining between them. The CDR3 covers 14 residues. The CDR3 sequence: CASSLHVKTDTQYF. The CDR3 bases are TGTGCCAGCAGTTTACACGTAAAGACAGATACGCAGTATTTT.

V gene TRBV12-3 or TRBV12-4 combines with J gene TRBJ2-3, with D possibly TRBD1 on 5 matching bases. This CDR3 spans 14 amino acids. V was clipped by 2 bases and J by 6 bases, with 12 bases between them. For the CDR3, the DNA is TGTGCCAGCAGTTTATGGGGCCATTTCGATACGCAGTATTTT. This encodes CASSLWGHFDTQYF.

Comments on this clonotype: A read error may be the cause here, since a much bigger clone is one base away. This chain links TRBV6-5 with TRBJ2-7, with D maybe TRBD1 (5 bases). Germline assignment: CDR1 MNHEY and CDR2 SVGAGI. This CDR3 spans 13 amino acids. V dropped 8 bases and J dropped 4 bases, with 15 bases sitting between them. Written as DNA, the CDR3 is TGTGCCAGCGGTCAGACAGACACTTACGAGCAGTACTTC. The encoded protein is CASGQTDTYEQYF.

J is TRBJ2-7 and V is TRBV20-1; D possibly uses TRBD1 or TRBD2 (6 bases each). Trimming removed 3 bases at V and 5 bases at J, with 20 bases between. The germline gives CDR1 DFQATT, CDR2 SNEGSKA (reference sequence). This CDR3 region has 15 residues. The CDR3, as DNA: TGCAGTGCTAGTAGGGGGGCTAGCGTAAACCACGAGCAGTACTTC. Translation: CSASRGASVNHEQYF.

The rearrangement uses TRBV25-1 and TRBJ1-2; D gene ambiguous. CDR1 and CDR2 from the germline V gene are MGHDK and SYGVNS. The CDR3 length is 12 residues. V lost 0 bases to trimming and J lost 7 bases, with 6 bases between them. In DNA, the CDR3 is TGTGCCAGCAGTGAATATAAGGGTGGCTACACCTTC. Its translation is CASSEYKGGYTF.

This clonotype was observed a few times. The chain uses TRBV29-1 and TRBJ2-1; D possibly corresponds to TRBD1 (7 bases). Per germline, CDR1 SQVTM and CDR2 ANQGSEA. The CDR3 has 14 amino acids. V lost 4 bases and J 5 bases, leaving 15 bases between the germline ends. The CDR3 sequence: CSVGEDRNNNEQFF. CDR3 sequence (DNA): TGCAGCGTTGGGGAGGACAGGAATAACAATGAGCAGTTCTTC.

This clonotype appeared a few times. This chain connects TRBV5-4 to TRBJ2-7, with 8 positions matching TRBD1. The CDR3 consists of 16 residues. The J segment lost 0 bases and the V segment lost 4 bases, leaving 9 bases of the junction unmatched. Germline CDR1 is SGHNT and CDR2 is YYREEE (reference sequence). The CDR3 here is CASSPHRDRSSYEQYF. DNA of the CDR3: TGTGCCAGCAGCCCCCACCGGGACAGGAGCTCCTACGAGCAGTACTTC.

This clonotype was seen only a few times. The chain recombines TRBV4-2 with TRBJ2-7; D not certain. The J call is doubtful: the DNA matches TRBJ2-5 better. CDR1 LGHNA and CDR2 YNFKEQ come from the germline V gene. The CDR3 sequence is 11 residues long. The CDR3 loop reads CASSQEGTQYF. The DNA of the CDR3 is TGTGCCAGCAGCCAAGAGGGGACCCAGTACTTC.